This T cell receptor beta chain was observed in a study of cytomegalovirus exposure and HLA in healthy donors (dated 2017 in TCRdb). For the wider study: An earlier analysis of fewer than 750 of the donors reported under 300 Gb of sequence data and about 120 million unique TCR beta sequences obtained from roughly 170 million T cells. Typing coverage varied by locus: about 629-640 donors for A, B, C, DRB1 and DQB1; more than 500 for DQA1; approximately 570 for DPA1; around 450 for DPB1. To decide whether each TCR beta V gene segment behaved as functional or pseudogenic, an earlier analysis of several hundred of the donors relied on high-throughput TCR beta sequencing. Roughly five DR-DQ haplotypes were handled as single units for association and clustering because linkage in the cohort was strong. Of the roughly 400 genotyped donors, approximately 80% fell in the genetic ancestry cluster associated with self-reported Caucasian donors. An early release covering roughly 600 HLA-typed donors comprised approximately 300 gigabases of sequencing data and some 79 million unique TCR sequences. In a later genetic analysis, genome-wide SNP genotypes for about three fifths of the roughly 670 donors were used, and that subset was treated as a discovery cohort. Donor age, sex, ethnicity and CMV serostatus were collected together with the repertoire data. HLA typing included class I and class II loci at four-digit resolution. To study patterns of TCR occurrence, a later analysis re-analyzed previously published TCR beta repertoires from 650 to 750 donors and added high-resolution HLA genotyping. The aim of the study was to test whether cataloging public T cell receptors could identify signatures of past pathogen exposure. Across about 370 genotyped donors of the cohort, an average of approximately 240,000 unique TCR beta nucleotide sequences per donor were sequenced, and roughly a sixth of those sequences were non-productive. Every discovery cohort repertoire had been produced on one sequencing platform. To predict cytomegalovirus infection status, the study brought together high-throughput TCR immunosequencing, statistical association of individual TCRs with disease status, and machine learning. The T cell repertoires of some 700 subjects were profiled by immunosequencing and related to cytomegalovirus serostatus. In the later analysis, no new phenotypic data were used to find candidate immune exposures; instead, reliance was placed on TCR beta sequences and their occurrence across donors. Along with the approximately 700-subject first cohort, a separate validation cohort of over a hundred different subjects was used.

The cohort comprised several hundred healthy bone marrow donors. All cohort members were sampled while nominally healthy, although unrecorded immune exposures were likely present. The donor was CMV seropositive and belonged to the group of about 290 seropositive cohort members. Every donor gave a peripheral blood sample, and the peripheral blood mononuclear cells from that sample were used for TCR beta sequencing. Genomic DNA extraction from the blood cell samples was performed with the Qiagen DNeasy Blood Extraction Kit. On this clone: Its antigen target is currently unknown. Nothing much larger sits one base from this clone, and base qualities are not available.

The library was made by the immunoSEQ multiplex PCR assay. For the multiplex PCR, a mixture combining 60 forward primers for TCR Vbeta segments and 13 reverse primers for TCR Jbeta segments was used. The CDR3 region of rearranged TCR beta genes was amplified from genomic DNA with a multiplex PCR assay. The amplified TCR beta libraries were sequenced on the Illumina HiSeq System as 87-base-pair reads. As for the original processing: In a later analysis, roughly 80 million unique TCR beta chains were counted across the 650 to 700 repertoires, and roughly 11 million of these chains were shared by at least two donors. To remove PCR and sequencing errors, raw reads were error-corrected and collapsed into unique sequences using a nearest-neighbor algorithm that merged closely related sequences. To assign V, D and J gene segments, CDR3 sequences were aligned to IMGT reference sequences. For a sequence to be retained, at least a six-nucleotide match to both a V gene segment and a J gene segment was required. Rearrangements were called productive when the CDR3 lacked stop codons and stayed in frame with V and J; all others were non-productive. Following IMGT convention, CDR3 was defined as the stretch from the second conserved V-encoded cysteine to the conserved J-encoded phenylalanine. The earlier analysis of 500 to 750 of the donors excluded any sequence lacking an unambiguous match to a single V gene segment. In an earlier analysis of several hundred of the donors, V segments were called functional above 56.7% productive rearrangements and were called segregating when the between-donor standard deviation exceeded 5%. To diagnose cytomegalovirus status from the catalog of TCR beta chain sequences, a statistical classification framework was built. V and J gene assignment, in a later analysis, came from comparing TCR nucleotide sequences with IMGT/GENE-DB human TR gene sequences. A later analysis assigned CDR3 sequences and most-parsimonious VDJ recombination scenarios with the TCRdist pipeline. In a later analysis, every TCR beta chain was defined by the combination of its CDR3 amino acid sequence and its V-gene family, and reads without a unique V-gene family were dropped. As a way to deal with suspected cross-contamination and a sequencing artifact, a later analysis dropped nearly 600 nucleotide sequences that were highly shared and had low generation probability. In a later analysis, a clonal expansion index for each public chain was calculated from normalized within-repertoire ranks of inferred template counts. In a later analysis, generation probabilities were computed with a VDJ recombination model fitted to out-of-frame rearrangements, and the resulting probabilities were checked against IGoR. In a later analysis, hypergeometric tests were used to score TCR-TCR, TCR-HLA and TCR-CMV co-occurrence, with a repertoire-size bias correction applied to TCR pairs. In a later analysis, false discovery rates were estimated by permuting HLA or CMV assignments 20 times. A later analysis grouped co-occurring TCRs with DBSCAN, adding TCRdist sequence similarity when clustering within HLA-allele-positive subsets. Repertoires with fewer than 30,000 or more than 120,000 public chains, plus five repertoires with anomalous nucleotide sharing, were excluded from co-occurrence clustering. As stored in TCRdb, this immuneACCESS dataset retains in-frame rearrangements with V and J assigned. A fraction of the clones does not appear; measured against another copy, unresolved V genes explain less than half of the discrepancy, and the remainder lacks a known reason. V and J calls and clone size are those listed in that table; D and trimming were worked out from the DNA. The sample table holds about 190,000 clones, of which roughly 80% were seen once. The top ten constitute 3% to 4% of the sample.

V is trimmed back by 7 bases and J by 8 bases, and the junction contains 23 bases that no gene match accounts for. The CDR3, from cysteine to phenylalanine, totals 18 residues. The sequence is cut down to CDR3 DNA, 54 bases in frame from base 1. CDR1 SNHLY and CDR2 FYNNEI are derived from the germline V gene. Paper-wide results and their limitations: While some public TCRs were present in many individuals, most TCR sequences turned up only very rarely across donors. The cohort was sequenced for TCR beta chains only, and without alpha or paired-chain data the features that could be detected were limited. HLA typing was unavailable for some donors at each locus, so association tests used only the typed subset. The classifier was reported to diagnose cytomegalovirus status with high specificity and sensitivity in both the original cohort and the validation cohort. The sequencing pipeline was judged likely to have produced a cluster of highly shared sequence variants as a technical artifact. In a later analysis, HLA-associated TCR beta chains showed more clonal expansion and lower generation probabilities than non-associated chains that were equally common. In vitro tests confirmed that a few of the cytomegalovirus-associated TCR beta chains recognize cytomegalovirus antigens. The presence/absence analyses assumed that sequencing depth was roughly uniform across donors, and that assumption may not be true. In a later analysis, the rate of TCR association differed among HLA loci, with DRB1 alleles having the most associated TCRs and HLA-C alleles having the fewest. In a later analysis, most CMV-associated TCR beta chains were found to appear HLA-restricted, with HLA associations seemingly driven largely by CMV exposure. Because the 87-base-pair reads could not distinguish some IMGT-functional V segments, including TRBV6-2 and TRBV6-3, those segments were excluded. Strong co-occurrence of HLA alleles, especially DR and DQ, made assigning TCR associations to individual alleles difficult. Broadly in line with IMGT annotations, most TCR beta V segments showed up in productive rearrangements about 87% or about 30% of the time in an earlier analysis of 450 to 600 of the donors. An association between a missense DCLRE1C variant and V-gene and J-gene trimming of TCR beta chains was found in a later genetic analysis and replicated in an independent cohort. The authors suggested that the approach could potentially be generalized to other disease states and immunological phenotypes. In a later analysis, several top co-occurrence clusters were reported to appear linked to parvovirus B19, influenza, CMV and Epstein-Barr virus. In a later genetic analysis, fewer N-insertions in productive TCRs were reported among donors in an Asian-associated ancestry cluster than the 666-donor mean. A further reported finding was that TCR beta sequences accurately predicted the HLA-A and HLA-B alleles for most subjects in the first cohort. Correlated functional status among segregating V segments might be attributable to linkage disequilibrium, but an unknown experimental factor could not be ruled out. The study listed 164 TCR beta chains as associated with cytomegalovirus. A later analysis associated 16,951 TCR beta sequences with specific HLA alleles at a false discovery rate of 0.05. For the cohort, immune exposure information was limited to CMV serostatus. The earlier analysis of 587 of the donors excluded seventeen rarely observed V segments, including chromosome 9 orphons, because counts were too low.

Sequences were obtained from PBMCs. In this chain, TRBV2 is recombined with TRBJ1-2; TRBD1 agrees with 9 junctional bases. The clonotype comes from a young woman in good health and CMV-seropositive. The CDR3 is CASTTHGSWDRVWRGYTF. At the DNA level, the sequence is TGTGCCAGCACTACCCACGGATCATGGGACAGGGTTTGGAGAGGCTACACCTTC.